This T cell receptor beta chain was obtained from a study of cytomegalovirus exposure and HLA in healthy donors. This clone was seen a handful of times. As yet, its antigen is unknown. Study-level findings and limits: When a later analysis was performed, an Asian-associated ancestry cluster reportedly had fewer N-insertions than the roughly 730-donor mean. For TCR beta chains, V- and J-gene trimming was later linked to a missense DCLRE1C variant.

It was with 60 Vbeta and 13 Jbeta primers that the PCR ran. Some clones are missing from TCRdb's copy, which holds only in-frame ones; the method was immunoSEQ multiplex PCR. The sample includes 150,000 to 200,000 clones, around four fifths seen only once; the top ten take over 2.5%. The V and J ends lost 6 bases and 3 bases respectively, with 12 bases between them. Germline V lookup: CDR1 SGHTA, CDR2 FQGNSA. This CDR3 is built from 13 residues. This TCR was recovered from a female donor in good health and CMV-seronegative. Material for sequencing was PBMCs. The rearrangement joins TRBV7-2 to TRBJ2-7, with D perhaps matching TRBD2 (5 bases). In nucleotides, the CDR3 is TGTGCCAGCAGTGCAGTCCGGGGCTACGAGCAGTACTTC. Its translation: CASSAVRGYEQYF.